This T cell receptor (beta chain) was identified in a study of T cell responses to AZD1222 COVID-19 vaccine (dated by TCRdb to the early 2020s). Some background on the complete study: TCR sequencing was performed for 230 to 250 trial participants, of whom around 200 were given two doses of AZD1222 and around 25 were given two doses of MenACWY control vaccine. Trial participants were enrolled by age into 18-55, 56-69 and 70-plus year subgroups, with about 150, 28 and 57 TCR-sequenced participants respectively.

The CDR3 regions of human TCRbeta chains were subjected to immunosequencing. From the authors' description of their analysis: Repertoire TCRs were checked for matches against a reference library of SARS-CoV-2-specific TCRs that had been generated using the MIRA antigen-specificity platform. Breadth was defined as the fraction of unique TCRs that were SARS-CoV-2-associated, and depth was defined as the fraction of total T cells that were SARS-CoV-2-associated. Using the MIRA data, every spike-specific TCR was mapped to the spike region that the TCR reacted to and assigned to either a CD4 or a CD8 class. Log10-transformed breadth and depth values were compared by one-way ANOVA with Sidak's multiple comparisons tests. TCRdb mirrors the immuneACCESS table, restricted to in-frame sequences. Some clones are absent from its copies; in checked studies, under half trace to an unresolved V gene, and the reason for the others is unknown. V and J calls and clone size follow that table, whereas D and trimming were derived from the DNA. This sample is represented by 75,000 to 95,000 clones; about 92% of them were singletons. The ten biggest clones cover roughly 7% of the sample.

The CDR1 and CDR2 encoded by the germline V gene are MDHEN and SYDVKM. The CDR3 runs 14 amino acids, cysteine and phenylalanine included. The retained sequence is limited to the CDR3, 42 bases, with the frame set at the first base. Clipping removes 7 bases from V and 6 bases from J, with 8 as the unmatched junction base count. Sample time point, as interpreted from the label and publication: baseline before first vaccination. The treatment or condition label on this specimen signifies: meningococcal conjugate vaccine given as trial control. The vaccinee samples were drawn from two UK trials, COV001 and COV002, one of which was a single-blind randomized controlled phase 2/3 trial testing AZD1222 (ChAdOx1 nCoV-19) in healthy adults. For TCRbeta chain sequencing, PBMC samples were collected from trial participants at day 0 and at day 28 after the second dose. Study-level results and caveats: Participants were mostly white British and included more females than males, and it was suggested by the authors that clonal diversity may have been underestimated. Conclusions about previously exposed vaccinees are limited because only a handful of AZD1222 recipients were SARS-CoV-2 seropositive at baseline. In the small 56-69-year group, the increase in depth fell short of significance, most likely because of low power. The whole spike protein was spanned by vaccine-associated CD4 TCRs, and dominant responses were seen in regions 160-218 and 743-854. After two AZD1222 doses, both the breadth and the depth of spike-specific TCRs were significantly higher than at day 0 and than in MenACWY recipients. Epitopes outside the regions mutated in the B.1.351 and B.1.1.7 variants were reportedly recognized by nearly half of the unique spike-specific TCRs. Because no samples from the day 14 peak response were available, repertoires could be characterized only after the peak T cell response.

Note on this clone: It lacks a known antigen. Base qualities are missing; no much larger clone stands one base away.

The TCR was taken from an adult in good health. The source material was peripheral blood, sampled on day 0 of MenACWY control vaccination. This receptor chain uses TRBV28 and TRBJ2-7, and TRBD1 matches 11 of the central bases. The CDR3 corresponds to CASTRTGGYSEQYF. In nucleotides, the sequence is TGTGCCAGCACAAGGACAGGGGGCTACTCCGAGCAGTACTTC.